Below, 31 T cell receptor beta chains from the same sample are listed, as sequenced in a study of T cell responses to AZD1222 COVID-19 vaccine. The data were produced by immunoSEQ multiplex PCR, yet TCRdb's version contains in-frame clones alone and is incomplete. The repertoire has fewer than 150,000 clones, 70% to 90% of them found once; the top ten carry roughly 2%. Sequences were derived from peripheral blood, sampled on day 0 of AZD1222 vaccination. These receptors were obtained from an adult in good health.

The V and J genes are TRBV6-2 or TRBV6-3 and TRBJ1-1, with no clear D. Germline CDR1 is MNHEY and CDR2 is SVGEGT. V lost 6 bases and J lost 1, with 6 bases in between. This CDR3 comprises 12 residues. CDR3: CASSYQNTEAFF. DNA of the CDR3: TGTGCCAGCAGCTATCAGAACACTGAAGCTTTCTTT.

The chain is built from TRBV12-5 and TRBJ1-5; D might be TRBD1 (5 bases). V lost 5 bases and J 1 base, leaving 15 bases between the germline ends. Looked up from germline, CDR1 is LGHNT and CDR2 is FRNRAP. This CDR3 is 16 amino acids long. The CDR3 region is CASGLGDRLSNQPQHF. The DNA for the CDR3 is TGTGCTAGTGGTCTTGGGGACCGATTAAGCAATCAGCCCCAGCATTTT.

The V gene is TRBV5-1, the J gene TRBJ1-1; D ambiguous. The germline V and J ends were trimmed by 3 bases and 1 base, with 10 bases remaining between them. The CDR3 has 14 residues. Germline V gene lookup returns CDR1 SGHRS and CDR2 YFSETQ. The CDR3 DNA reads as TGCGCCAGCAGCTCCTTCCCCGGGAACACTGAAGCTTTCTTT. Its translation: CASSSFPGNTEAFF.

This chain links TRBV19 with TRBJ1-1, with no clear D. CDR3 length equals 12 residues. CDR1 is LNHDA and CDR2 is SQIVND in the germline V gene (reference sequence). V dropped 8 bases and J dropped 7 bases, with 14 bases sitting between them. In nucleotides, the CDR3 is TGTGCCAGTTCGCCGGGAACCGATGAAGCTTTCTTT. This sequence encodes CASSPGTDEAFF. The full variable domain, with the rest looked up from reference TRBV19 and TRBJ1-1, is DGGITQSPKYLFRKEGQNVTLSCEQNLNHDAMYWYRQDPGQGLRLIYYSQIVNDFQKGDIAEGYSVSREKKESFPLTVTSAQKNPTAFYLCASSPGTDEAFFGQGTRLTVV.

The V gene is TRBV5-4, the J gene TRBJ1-4; 10 bases align to TRBD1. Unmatched junction bases numbered 11, after V lost 4 bases and J lost 8 bases. Germline CDR1 is SGHNT and CDR2 is YYREEE (reference sequence). The length of the CDR3 is 16 residues. The CDR3 reads CASSEGRDRGVEKLFF. CDR3 DNA sequence: TGTGCCAGCAGCGAAGGCCGGGACAGGGGTGTCGAAAAACTGTTTTTT.

The gene calls are TRBV4-3 and TRBJ1-1, with D perhaps TRBD1 (6 bases). Looked up from germline, CDR1 is LGHNA and CDR2 is YSLEER. V gave up 1 base and J gave up 10 bases, with 16 bases separating them. The CDR3 is made up of 14 amino acids. DNA of the CDR3: TGCGCCAGCAGCCAAGCCTGGGGGCCCCCTGGAGCTTTCTTT. Its protein is CASSQAWGPPGAFF.

The genes are TRBV29-1 and TRBJ2-7; D might be TRBD1 (6 bases). The CDR3 has 14 residues. The V end was cut by 1 base, the J end by 5 bases, with 15 bases between. Germline lookup yields CDR1 SQVTM and CDR2 ANQGSEA. The chain's CDR3 is CSVEGGDRRNEQYF. CDR3 coding DNA: TGCAGCGTTGAAGGTGGCGACAGGCGCAACGAGCAGTACTTC.

The chain employs TRBV11-3 and TRBJ2-7, with D hard to call. Per the germline V gene, CDR1 is SGHNT and CDR2 is YENEEA. The CDR3 runs 14 residues. Trimming took 5 bases from V and 0 from J, leaving 11 bases between them. CDR3 DNA: TGTGCCAGCAGCCCCGCACCTAGCTCCTACGAGCAGTACTTC. Translation: CASSPAPSSYEQYF. Based on the CDR3 plus reference TRBV11-3 and TRBJ2-7, the full variable domain is EAGVVQSPRYKIIEKKQPVAFWCNPISGHNTLYWYLQNLGQGPELLIRYENEEAVDDSQLPKDRFSAERLKGVDSTLKIQPAELGDSAVYLCASSPAPSSYEQYFGPGTRLTVT.

The chain carries TRBV6-5 and TRBJ2-2; possible D gene TRBD2, 5 bases. This CDR3 is 15 amino acids long. Germline values: CDR1 MNHEY, CDR2 SVGAGI. Trimming cost V 3 bases and J 4 bases, with 12 bases left between them. CDR3 DNA sequence: TGTGCCAGCAGTTATCTGGGCACTAGCACCGGGGAGCTGTTTTTT. Amino acids: CASSYLGTSTGELFF.

The rearrangement joins TRBV28 to TRBJ1-5; TRBD1 matches 8 bases. CDR3 length equals 14 residues. Germline V gene lookup returns CDR1 MDHEN and CDR2 SYDVKM. With 6 bases clipped from V and 2 bases from J, the junction kept 3 bases outside the gene matches. CDR3 region: CASRGQGGNQPQHF. The CDR3 DNA is TGTGCCAGCAGAGGACAGGGAGGCAATCAGCCCCAGCATTTT.

The rearrangement uses TRBV20-1 and TRBJ1-2; possibly TRBD1 for D (6 bases). The V and J ends lost 3 bases and 7 bases respectively, with 24 bases between them. This CDR3 has 16 amino acids. Germline V gives CDR1 DFQATT, CDR2 SNEGSKA (reference sequence). The CDR3 nucleotides read TGCAGTGCTAGTCTCAACCCAGGGGTCAGGGACGGTGGCTACACCTTC. It yields the protein CSASLNPGVRDGGYTF.

A few counts support this clone. This chain links TRBV7-3 with TRBJ2-1, with 7 bases fitting TRBD1. This CDR3 contains 15 residues. Germline V lookup: CDR1 SGHTA, CDR2 FQGTGA. Losses at the gene ends were 3 bases for V and 0 bases for J; bases not matched to a gene: 2. The CDR3 loop reads CASSFRDSSYNEQFF. For the CDR3, the DNA is TGTGCCAGCAGCTTCCGGGACAGCTCCTACAATGAGCAGTTCTTC.

The chain employs TRBV6-5 and TRBJ2-1; 8 nucleotides line up with TRBD1. The CDR3 has 14 amino acids. Germline V gene sequence: CDR1 MNHEY, CDR2 SVGAGI. The junction had 8 bases not matched to a gene; V was cut back by 5 bases and J by 8 bases. The CDR3 nucleotides read TGTGCCAGCAGTCGACAGGGGTGGGTGGATGAGCAGTTCTTC. Its translation: CASSRQGWVDEQFF.

This chain uses TRBV28 with TRBJ2-1; 14 bases are shared with TRBD2. CDR1 MDHEN and CDR2 SYDVKM come from the germline V gene. V gave up 6 bases and J gave up 4 bases; unmatched junction bases: 8. The CDR3 has 17 amino acids. CDR3 protein: CASSLRTSGRRYNEQFF. CDR3 coding DNA: TGTGCCAGCAGCCTTAGGACTAGCGGGAGGAGGTACAATGAGCAGTTCTTC.

The sample holds a few counts of this clone. The chain combines TRBV19 with TRBJ1-2; a possible D gene is TRBD1 (6 bases). Germline assignment: CDR1 LNHDA and CDR2 SQIVND (reference sequence). The V end was cut by 10 bases, the J end by 5 bases, with 20 bases between. The CDR3 is 14 residues long. DNA for the CDR3: TGTGCCACCCTTCGGGGGGGCCCAGGTTATGGCTACACCTTC. The encoded protein is CATLRGGPGYGYTF.

This chain joins TRBV28 and TRBJ2-2; 8 nucleotides align to TRBD1. The J segment lost 4 bases and the V segment lost 2 bases, leaving 3 bases of the junction unmatched. The CDR3 runs to 15 residues. In germline, CDR1 is MDHEN, CDR2 SYDVKM. Here the CDR3 DNA reads TGTGCCAGCAGTTTAAGACAGGGGAGCACCGGGGAGCTGTTTTTT. Translated: CASSLRQGSTGELFF. The complete variable domain, with remaining parts taken from reference TRBV28 and TRBJ2-2, reads DVKVTQSSRYLVKRTGEKVFLECVQDMDHENMFWYRQDPGLGLRLIYFSYDVKMKEKGDIPEGYSVSREKKERFSLILESASTNQTSMYLCASSLRQGSTGELFFGEGSRLTVL.

The chain is built from TRBV4-1 and TRBJ2-3; D possibly corresponds to TRBD2 (6 bases). The length of the CDR3 is 16 residues. The germline CDR1 and CDR2 sequences are MGHRA and YSYEKL. Trimming stripped 1 base from V and 3 bases from J, with 14 bases between. This chain's CDR3 is CASSQASRGRTDTQYF. The DNA of the CDR3 is TGCGCCAGCAGCCAAGCCAGTCGGGGGAGGACAGATACGCAGTATTTT.

This chain uses TRBV5-1 with TRBJ2-5, with 7 bases fitting TRBD2. The CDR3 contains 16 residues. The germline V gene encodes CDR1 SGHRS and CDR2 YFSETQ. With V trimmed by 2 bases and J by 2 bases, 9 bases remained unmatched. The CDR3 protein is CASSFVVTSEQETQYF. CDR3 coding DNA: TGCGCCAGCAGCTTTGTAGTCACTAGCGAACAAGAGACCCAGTACTTC.

The chain uses TRBV4-2 and TRBJ2-2; tentative D call: TRBD1 (8 bases). The CDR3 extends over 15 amino acids. V shed 2 bases and J shed 6 bases, with 13 bases lying between them. Germline loops: CDR1 LGHNA, CDR2 YNFKEQ. For the CDR3, the DNA is TGTGCCAGCAGCCAACTTACAGGGGGGGCCGGGGAGCTGTTTTTT. Translation: CASSQLTGGAGELFF.

This clone was picked up a small number of times. The chain joins TRBV2 to TRBJ1-6, with a weak D call TRBD1 (6 bases). Germline CDR1 is SNHLY and CDR2 is FYNNEI. The CDR3 runs 14 residues. Deletions cut 11 bases from V and 3 bases from J, with 14 bases between. The CDR3 sequence: CAGLTGNYNSPLHF. DNA for the CDR3: TGTGCCGGGTTGACAGGCAACTATAATTCACCCCTCCACTTT.

The chain uses TRBV7-6 and TRBJ1-1; D remains ambiguous. The CDR3 extends over 14 amino acids. Trimming took off 0 bases at V and 5 bases at J, with 10 bases between the two ends. Germline V CDR1 and CDR2: SGHVS, FNYEAQ. In DNA form, the CDR3 reads TGTGCCAGCAGCTTAGCTATGGTAGGGACTGAAGCTTTCTTT. Protein: CASSLAMVGTEAFF. Using reference TRBV7-6 and TRBJ1-1 for the parts outside the CDR3, the full variable domain is GAGVSQSPRYKVTKRGQDVALRCDPISGHVSLYWYRQALGQGPEFLTYFNYEAQQDKSGLPNDRFSAERPEGSISTLTIQRTEQRDSAMYRCASSLAMVGTEAFFGQGTRLTVV.

This clone was seen a few times. The chain employs TRBV30 and TRBJ2-7; D is possibly TRBD1 or TRBD2 (7 bases each). Trimming removed 2 bases from V and 6 bases from J, with 11 bases in between. CDR3 size: 12 residues. Germline CDR1 and CDR2: GTSNPN and SVGIG (reference sequence). The DNA for the CDR3 is TGTGCCTGGAGTCAGGGGGGGGCCGAGCAGTACTTC. Protein product: CAWSQGGAEQYF.

The J gene is TRBJ1-4, the V gene TRBV6-1; weak D call: TRBD1 (5 bases). This CDR3 contains 15 residues. Trimming removed 2 bases at V and 1 base at J, with 8 bases between. Germline V gives CDR1 MNHNS, CDR2 SASEGT. The CDR3 region has the DNA TGTGCCAGCAGTGAATGGGACGGAACTAATGAAAAACTGTTTTTT. Its translation: CASSEWDGTNEKLFF.

The chain couples TRBV18 to TRBJ1-6; possible D gene TRBD1, 5 bases. This CDR3 is 15 amino acids long. Trimming shortened V by 4 bases and J by 7 bases, and 14 bases separated the two germline ends. From germline, CDR1 is KGHSH and CDR2 LQKENI. Written as DNA, the CDR3 is TGTGCCAGCTCACTCCAGGGTCCGTCGAATTCACCCCTCCACTTT. Protein: CASSLQGPSNSPLHF. The complete variable domain, with remaining parts taken from reference TRBV18 and TRBJ1-6, reads NAGVMQNPRHLVRRRGQEARLRCSPMKGHSHVYWYRQLPEEGLKFMVYLQKENIIDESGMPKERFSAEFPKEGPSILRIQQVVRGDSAAYFCASSLQGPSNSPLHFGNGTRLTVT.

This clone was detected only once. J is TRBJ1-2 and V is TRBV5-1; D remains ambiguous. Germline CDR1 SGHRS, CDR2 YFSETQ. This CDR3 is built from 13 residues. V was shortened by 4 bases and J by 2 bases, with 9 bases between the two germline ends. The CDR3 loop reads CASSALGNYGYTF. In DNA, the CDR3 is TGCGCCAGCAGCGCCTTAGGGAACTATGGCTACACCTTC.

This chain links TRBV5-1 with TRBJ1-2, with 11 bases fitting TRBD1. Germline lookup yields CDR1 SGHRS and CDR2 YFSETQ. The CDR3 is 15 residues long. J was trimmed by 3 bases and V by 4 bases; bases with no gene match: 5. This CDR3 is CASSVGQGGYYGYTF. The CDR3 DNA reads as TGCGCCAGCAGCGTGGGACAGGGGGGATACTATGGCTACACCTTC.

The chain employs TRBV7-2 and TRBJ2-2, with 9 bases matching TRBD2. Germline loops: CDR1 SGHTA, CDR2 FQGNSA. CDR3 size: 17 residues. V lost 5 bases, J lost 4 bases, and 11 bases stayed unmatched. The CDR3 DNA is TGTGCCAGCAGCGGGACGGAGTTAGCGGGAGCCACCGGGGAGCTGTTTTTT. Translated: CASSGTELAGATGELFF.

The rearrangement joins TRBV5-8 to TRBJ2-1; no firm D call. V was clipped by 1 base and J by 5 bases, with 16 bases between them. The CDR3 is 16 amino acids. The germline gives CDR1 SGHTS, CDR2 YDEGEE. The CDR3 DNA sequence: TGTGCCAGCAGCTTGTTTGTCGGGCCCTGGAACAATGAGCAGTTCTTC. Amino acid sequence: CASSLFVGPWNNEQFF.

In its sample, this clone was seen once. In nucleotides, the CDR3 is TGTGCCACCAGTGCACGGCAGGGGGCTGGCTACACCTTC. Residues: CATSARQGAGYTF. The gene calls are TRBV24-1 and TRBJ1-2; 8 nucleotides match TRBD1. Germline V gives CDR1 KGHDR, CDR2 SFDVKD. The CDR3 runs 13 residues. V dropped 5 bases and J dropped 7; count of bases not matched to a gene: 5.

The genes are TRBV5-8 and TRBJ1-2; D uncertain. Germline V gene sequence: CDR1 SGHTS, CDR2 YDEGEE. Trimming cost V 0 bases and J 4 bases, with 7 bases left between them. CDR3 size: 13 residues. Written as DNA, the CDR3 is TGTGCCAGCAGCTTGGAGGGCATCTATGGCTACACCTTC. It encodes CASSLEGIYGYTF.

V is TRBV7-3 and J is TRBJ2-2; 7 bases fit TRBD2. Germline trimming cut 5 bases from V and 1 base from J; bases unmatched to any gene: 7. Germline-derived CDR1 and CDR2 are SGHTA and FQGTGA. The CDR3 spans 16 residues. This CDR3 reads CASSVLATMNTGELFF. CDR3 nucleotide sequence: TGTGCCAGCAGCGTACTAGCGACGATGAACACCGGGGAGCTGTTTTTT.